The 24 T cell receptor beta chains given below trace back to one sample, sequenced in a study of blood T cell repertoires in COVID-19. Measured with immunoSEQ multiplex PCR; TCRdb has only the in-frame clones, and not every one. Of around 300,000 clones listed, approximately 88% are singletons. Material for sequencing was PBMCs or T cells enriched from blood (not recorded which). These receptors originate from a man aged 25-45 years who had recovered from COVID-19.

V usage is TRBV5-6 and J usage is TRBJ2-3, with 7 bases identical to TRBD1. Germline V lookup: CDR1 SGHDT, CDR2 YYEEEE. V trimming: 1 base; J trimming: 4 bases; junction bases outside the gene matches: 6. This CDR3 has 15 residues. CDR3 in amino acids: CASSLTGVRSDTQYF. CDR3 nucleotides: TGTGCCAGCAGCTTGACAGGGGTAAGGTCAGATACGCAGTATTTT.

This CDR3 reads CASSQDRNYGYTF. CDR3 nucleotides: TGTGCCAGCAGCCAAGACAGAAACTATGGCTACACCTTC. This chain links TRBV12-3 or TRBV12-4 with TRBJ1-2, with D maybe TRBD1 (5 bases). Trimming removed 6 bases from V and 2 bases from J, with 10 bases in between. The CDR3 is made up of 13 amino acids.

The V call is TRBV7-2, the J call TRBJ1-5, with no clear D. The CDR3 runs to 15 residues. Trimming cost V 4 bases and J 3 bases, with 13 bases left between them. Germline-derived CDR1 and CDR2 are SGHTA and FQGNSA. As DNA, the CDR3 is TGTGCCAGCAGCTCCCAACCGCGGAACAATCAGCCCCAGCATTTT. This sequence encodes CASSSQPRNNQPQHF.

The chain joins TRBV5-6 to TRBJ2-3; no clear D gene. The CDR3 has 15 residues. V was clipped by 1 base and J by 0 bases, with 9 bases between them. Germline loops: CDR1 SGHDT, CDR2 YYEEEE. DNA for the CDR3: TGTGCCAGCAGCTTGAATAGCTGGAGCACAGATACGCAGTATTTT. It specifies CASSLNSWSTDTQYF.

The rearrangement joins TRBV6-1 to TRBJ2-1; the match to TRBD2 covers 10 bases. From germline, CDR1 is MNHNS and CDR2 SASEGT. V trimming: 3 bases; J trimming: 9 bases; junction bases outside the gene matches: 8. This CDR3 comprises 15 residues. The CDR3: CASSESGGALSEQFF. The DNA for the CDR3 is TGTGCCAGCAGTGAGAGCGGGGGGGCCCTTTCTGAGCAGTTCTTC.

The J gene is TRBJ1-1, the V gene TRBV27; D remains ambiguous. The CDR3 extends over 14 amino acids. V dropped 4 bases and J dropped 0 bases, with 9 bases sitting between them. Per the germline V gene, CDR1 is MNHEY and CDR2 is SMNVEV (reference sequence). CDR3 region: CASSYEGLNTEAFF. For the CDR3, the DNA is TGTGCCAGCAGTTACGAGGGCTTGAACACTGAAGCTTTCTTT.

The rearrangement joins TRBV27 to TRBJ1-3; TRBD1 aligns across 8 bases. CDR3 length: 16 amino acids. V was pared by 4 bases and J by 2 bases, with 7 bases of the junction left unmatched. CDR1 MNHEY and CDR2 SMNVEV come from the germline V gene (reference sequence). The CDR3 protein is CASSSRQGRAGNTIYF. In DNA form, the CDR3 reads TGTGCCAGCAGTTCGAGACAGGGGAGGGCTGGAAACACCATATATTTT.

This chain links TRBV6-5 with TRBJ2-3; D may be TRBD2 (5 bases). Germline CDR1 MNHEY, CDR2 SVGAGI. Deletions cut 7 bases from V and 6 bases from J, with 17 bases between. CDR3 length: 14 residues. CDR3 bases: TGTGCCAGCAATTCAGGCGCAGGCGGGGATACGCAGTATTTT. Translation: CASNSGAGGDTQYF.

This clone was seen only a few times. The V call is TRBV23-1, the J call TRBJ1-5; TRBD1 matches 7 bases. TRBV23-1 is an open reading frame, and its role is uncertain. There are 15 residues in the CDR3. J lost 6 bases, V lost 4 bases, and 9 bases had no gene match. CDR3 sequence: CASSRQGVCIQPQHF. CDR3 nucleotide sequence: TGCGCCAGCAGTCGGCAGGGGGTTTGTATTCAGCCCCAGCATTTT.

CDR3 nucleotide sequence: TGCGCCAGCAGCTCCGGACAGGGGTTGCCTAACTATGGCTACACCTTC. Protein: CASSSGQGLPNYGYTF. The chain employs TRBV5-1 and TRBJ1-2, with TRBD1 matching over 9 bases. CDR1 and CDR2 from the germline V gene are SGHRS and YFSETQ. The CDR3 totals 16 residues. V gave up 3 bases and J gave up 0 bases; unmatched junction bases: 6.

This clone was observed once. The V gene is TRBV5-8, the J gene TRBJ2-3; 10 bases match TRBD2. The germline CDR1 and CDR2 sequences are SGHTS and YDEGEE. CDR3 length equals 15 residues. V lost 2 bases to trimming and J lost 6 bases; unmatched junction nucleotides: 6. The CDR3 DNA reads TGTGCCAGCAGCTTAGGTAGCGGGGGGCCCGATACGCAGTATTTT. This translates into CASSLGSGGPDTQYF.

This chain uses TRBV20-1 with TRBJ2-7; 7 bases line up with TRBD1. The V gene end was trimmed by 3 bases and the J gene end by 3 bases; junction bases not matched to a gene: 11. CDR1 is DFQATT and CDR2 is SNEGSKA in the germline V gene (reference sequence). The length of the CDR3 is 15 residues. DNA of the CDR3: TGCAGTGCTAGTGTGTGGCAGGGGGTCAACTACGAGCAGTACTTC. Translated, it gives CSASVWQGVNYEQYF.

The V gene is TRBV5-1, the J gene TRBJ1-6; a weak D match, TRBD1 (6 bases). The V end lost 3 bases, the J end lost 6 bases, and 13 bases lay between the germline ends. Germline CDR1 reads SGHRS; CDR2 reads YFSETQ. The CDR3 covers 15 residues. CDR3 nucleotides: TGCGCCAGCAGCTACACAGGGTCAGCTAATTCACCCCTCCACTTT. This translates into CASSYTGSANSPLHF.

CDR3 region: CSASSSAKDNSPLHF. In nucleotides, the CDR3 is TGCAGTGCTAGTAGTTCTGCTAAAGATAATTCACCCCTCCACTTT. The chain has TRBV20-1 and TRBJ1-6; D ambiguous. The CDR3 is 15 amino acids. Trimming removed 3 bases at V and 5 bases at J, with 14 bases between. CDR1 DFQATT and CDR2 SNEGSKA come from the germline V gene (reference sequence).

The CDR3 DNA sequence: TGCAGCGTTGATGACAGGGCTACGTATGGCTACACCTTC. It translates to CSVDDRATYGYTF. The gene calls are TRBV29-1 and TRBJ1-2, with 7 nucleotides matching TRBD1. CDR1 and CDR2 from the germline V gene are SQVTM and ANQGSEA. V gave up 3 bases and J gave up 5 bases; unmatched junction bases: 6. CDR3 size: 13 residues.

The CDR3 DNA reads as TGTGCCAGCAGCTCGGTATGGGGAGGAGGTAAAAACACCATATATTTT. Its translation is CASSSVWGGGKNTIYF. This chain uses TRBV7-9 with TRBJ1-3; no reliable D call. CDR1 and CDR2 from the germline V gene are SEHNR and FQNEAQ (reference sequence). V dropped 4 bases and J dropped 6 bases, with 19 bases sitting between them. CDR3 size: 16 residues.

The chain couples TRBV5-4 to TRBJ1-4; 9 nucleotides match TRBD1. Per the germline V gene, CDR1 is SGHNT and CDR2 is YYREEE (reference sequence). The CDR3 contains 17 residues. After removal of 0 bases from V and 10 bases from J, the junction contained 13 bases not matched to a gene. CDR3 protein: CASSLGVPGQGHGKLFF. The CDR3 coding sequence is TGTGCCAGCAGCTTGGGAGTCCCGGGACAGGGCCACGGAAAACTGTTTTTT.

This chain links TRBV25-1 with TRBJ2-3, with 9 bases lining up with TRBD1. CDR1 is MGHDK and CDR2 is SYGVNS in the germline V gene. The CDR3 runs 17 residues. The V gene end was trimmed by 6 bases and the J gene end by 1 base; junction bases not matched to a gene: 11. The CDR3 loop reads CASSELGTGKGTDTQYF. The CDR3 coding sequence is TGTGCCAGCAGCGAACTCGGGACAGGGAAGGGCACAGATACGCAGTATTTT.

The CDR3 region has the DNA TGTGCCAGCAGCTTAGATGCGGGCGGGGGGTTCTTC. It codes for CASSLDAGGGFF. The chain uses TRBV7-8 and TRBJ2-1; TRBD2 aligns across 7 bases. V was clipped by 1 base and J by 15 bases; unmatched bases: 6. The CDR3 is made up of 12 amino acids. Germline values: CDR1 SGHVS, CDR2 FQNEAQ.

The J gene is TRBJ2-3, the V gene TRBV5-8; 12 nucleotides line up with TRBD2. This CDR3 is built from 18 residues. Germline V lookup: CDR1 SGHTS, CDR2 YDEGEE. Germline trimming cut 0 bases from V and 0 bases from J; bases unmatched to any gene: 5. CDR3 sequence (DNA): TGTGCCAGCAGCTTGGGACTAGCGGGGGCCCCTAGCACAGATACGCAGTATTTT. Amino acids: CASSLGLAGAPSTDTQYF.

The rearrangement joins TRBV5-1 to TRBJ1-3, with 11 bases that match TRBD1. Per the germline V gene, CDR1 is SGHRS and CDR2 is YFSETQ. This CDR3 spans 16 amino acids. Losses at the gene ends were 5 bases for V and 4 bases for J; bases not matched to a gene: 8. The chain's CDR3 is CASSYAGQGAGNTIYF. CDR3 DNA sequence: TGCGCCAGCAGTTACGCCGGACAGGGGGCGGGAAACACCATATATTTT.

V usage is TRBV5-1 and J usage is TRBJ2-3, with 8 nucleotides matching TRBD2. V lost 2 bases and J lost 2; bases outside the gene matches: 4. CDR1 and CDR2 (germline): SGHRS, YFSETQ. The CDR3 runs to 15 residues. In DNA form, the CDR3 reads TGCGCCAGCAGCTTAGCGGGGGCAAACACAGATACGCAGTATTTT. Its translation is CASSLAGANTDTQYF.

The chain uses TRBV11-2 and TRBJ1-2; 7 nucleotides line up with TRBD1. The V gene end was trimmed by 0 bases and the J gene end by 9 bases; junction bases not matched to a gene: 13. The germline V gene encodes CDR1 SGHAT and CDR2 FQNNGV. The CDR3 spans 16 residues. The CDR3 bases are TGTGCCAGCAGCTTAGATCGAGGAGGGTCAGGGGGAAGCTACACCTTC. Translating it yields CASSLDRGGSGGSYTF.

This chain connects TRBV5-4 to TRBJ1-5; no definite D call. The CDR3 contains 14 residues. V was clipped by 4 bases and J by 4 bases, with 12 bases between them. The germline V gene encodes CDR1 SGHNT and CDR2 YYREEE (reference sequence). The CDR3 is CASSQDGKNQPQHF. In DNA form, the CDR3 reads TGTGCCAGCAGCCAAGATGGCAAAAATCAGCCCCAGCATTTT.